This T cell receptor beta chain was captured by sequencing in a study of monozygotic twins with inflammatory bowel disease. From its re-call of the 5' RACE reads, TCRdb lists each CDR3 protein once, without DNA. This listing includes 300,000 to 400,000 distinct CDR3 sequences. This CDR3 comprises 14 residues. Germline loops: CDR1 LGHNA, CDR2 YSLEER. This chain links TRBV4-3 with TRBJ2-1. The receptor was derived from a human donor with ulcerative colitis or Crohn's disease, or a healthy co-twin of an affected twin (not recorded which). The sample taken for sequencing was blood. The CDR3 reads CASSLNSRVGEQFF.